Here is one T cell receptor (beta chain) with its context. In the authors' workflow: Amplifying reference gene primers gave estimates of nucleated cell counts. Produced via immunoSEQ multiplex PCR; TCRdb's table is partial and in-frame only. That table supplies the V and J calls and clone size; D and trimming were determined from the DNA. This table holds 300,000 or so clones, around four fifths found once. Trimming stripped 1 base from V and 6 bases from J, with 14 bases between. CDR1 and CDR2 from the germline V gene are SGHDT and YYEEEE. This CDR3 is 15 amino acids long. This sample is drawn from a study of blood T cell repertoires in COVID-19. The wider study: Acute-phase and convalescent COVID-19 samples originated in the United States, Italy and Spain. The analysed material was cDNA or gDNA that came from T cells, B-cell-depleted T cells, or PBMCs.

This receptor was obtained from a woman aged 50 to 60 with active or convalescent COVID-19. V is TRBV5-6 and J is TRBJ2-1; D is uncertain. Sequencing was done on a sample of peripheral blood. The CDR3 sequence is CASSLLPSTGNEQFF. The CDR3 DNA follows: TGTGCCAGCAGCTTGTTACCGTCGACTGGCAATGAGCAGTTCTTC.